These T cell receptor beta chains were read from a single sample in a study of T cell responses to AZD1222 COVID-19 vaccine. Produced via immunoSEQ multiplex PCR; TCRdb's table is partial and in-frame only. In the table there are 150,000 to 200,000 clones, approximately 92% of which are singletons. The sequences come from peripheral blood, collected on day 0 of AZD1222 vaccination. The receptors were gathered from an adult in good health. Each CDR3 is given with its conserved first and last residue. D genes are given only for firm matches. Expanded clones get a size class; other rows say once, few or many, or leave the size out.

d_gene,v_gene,j_gene,abundance,CDR3nt,CDR3aa
TRBD1,TRBV28,TRBJ1-6,.,TGTGCCAGCAGGACGGGACAGAATTCACCCCTCCACTTT,CASRTGQNSPLHF
TRBD1,TRBV5-6,TRBJ1-3,.,TGTGCCAGCAGCTTTGGCAGGGGGCTCGGAAACACCATATATTTT,CASSFGRGLGNTIYF
.,TRBV6-1,TRBJ1-3,few,TGTGCCAGCAGTGAAATTGGAAACTTGGTATATTTT,CASSEIGNLVYF
TRBD1,TRBV19,TRBJ1-1,.,TGTGCCTCACAAGGGGGCTTGAACACTGAAGCTTTCTTT,CASQGGLNTEAFF
TRBD1,TRBV18,TRBJ1-1,.,TGTGCCAGCTCACCACCGATGGGACAGGGAACTGAAGCTTTCTTT,CASSPPMGQGTEAFF
.,TRBV5-6,TRBJ1-3,.,TGTGCCAGCAGCTTGATAACAGCAGGGGGAAACACCATATATTTT,CASSLITAGGNTIYF
.,TRBV18,TRBJ1-1,.,TGTGCCAGCTCACCACCGGCGACCAGGATTGAAGCTTTCTTT,CASSPPATRIEAFF
.,TRBV4-3,TRBJ2-7,.,TGCGCCAGCAGCCTTCAACAGGGTTCGTTGGACGAGCAGTACTTC,CASSLQQGSLDEQYF
.,TRBV27,TRBJ1-1,.,TGTGCCAGCAGTACGGGGGGTCGGACTGAAGCTTTCTTT,CASSTGGRTEAFF
.,TRBV4-2,TRBJ1-6,.,TGTGCCAGCAGCCAAGATTACGGTATATATGATTCACCCCTCCACTTT,CASSQDYGIYDSPLHF
.,TRBV28,TRBJ1-2,once,TGTGCCAGCGGGGGGGTCGGCTACACCTTC,CASGGVGYTF
.,TRBV7-2,TRBJ2-1,.,TGTGCCAGCAGCTCCCGCGCCCGGTTCCGTTCATACAATGAGCAGTTCTTC,CASSSRARFRSYNEQFF
.,TRBV18,TRBJ1-4,.,TGTGCCAGCTCACCGAGGACAGAACCTAATGAAAAACTGTTTTTT,CASSPRTEPNEKLFF
.,TRBV28,TRBJ1-2,.,TGTGCCAGCAGTGCTGACAGGAGTAACTATGGCTACACCTTC,CASSADRSNYGYTF
.,TRBV19,TRBJ1-5,.,TGTGCCAGTAGTAAACTGGATGGCAATCAGCCCCAGCATTTT,CASSKLDGNQPQHF
TRBD1,TRBV2,TRBJ1-4,.,TGTGCCAGCAGGGGACAGGGGGCGAGTGAAAAACTGTTTTTT,CASRGQGASEKLFF
.,TRBV6-5,TRBJ1-5,.,TGTGCCAGCAGAGACAGAGCATATAGCAATCAGCCCCAGCATTTT,CASRDRAYSNQPQHF